These T cell receptor beta chains were read from a single sample in a study of beta chain features in type 1 diabetes. Measured with immunoSEQ multiplex PCR; TCRdb has only the in-frame clones, and not every one. This repertoire shows around 400,000 clones, roughly 16% found once; its top ten account for approximately 0.019%. Sequencing was performed on naive CD4+ T cells from blood. These receptors were obtained from a woman aged 18-35 years in good health. The CDR3 runs from the conserved cysteine through the conserved F or W. The D gene is left open where the match is weak. Not all rows give a size; the values are once, few, many and, for expanded clones, a class.

v_call	clone_size	d_call	j_call	cdr3_aa	cdr3_nt
TRBV15	few	.	TRBJ1-2	CATRPGLGYGYTF	TGTGCCACCAGACCCGGGTTGGGCTATGGCTACACCTTC
TRBV27	.	.	TRBJ1-5	CASSLEVNQPQHF	TGTGCCAGCAGTCTTGAGGTCAATCAGCCCCAGCATTTT
TRBV5-4	.	TRBD1	TRBJ2-5	CASSLRTGGRETQYF	TGTGCCAGCAGCTTGAGGACAGGGGGCCGGGAGACCCAGTACTTC
TRBV5-1	few	.	TRBJ2-3	CASSPQFRDTDTQYF	TGCGCCAGCAGCCCCCAATTCAGGGACACAGATACGCAGTATTTT
TRBV13	.	TRBD1	TRBJ2-7	CASSLAGGLLSSYEQYF	TGTGCCAGCAGCTTGGCAGGGGGCTTACTTTCATCCTACGAGCAGTACTTC
TRBV28	.	TRBD2	TRBJ2-3	CASSLSSGDSNTDTQYF	TGTGCCAGCAGCCTCTCCAGCGGGGACTCGAACACAGATACGCAGTATTTT
TRBV5-4	few	.	TRBJ2-6	CASSFTTAGANVLTF	TGTGCCAGCAGCTTTACGACAGCCGGGGCCAACGTCCTGACTTTC
TRBV4-1	.	TRBD1	TRBJ1-1	CASSQALRGGALGEAFF	TGCGCCAGCAGCCAAGCCCTCAGAGGGGGCGCGCTTGGTGAAGCTTTCTTT
TRBV30	few	TRBD1	TRBJ2-7	CAWTGGGTYEQYF	TGTGCCTGGACAGGGGGCGGGACCTACGAGCAGTACTTC
TRBV6-5	few	TRBD2	TRBJ2-1	CASSSSGIYNEQFF	TGTGCCAGCAGTTCTAGCGGGATATACAATGAGCAGTTCTTC
TRBV9	.	.	TRBJ1-3	CASSAYSGNTIYF	TGTGCCAGCAGCGCGTACTCTGGAAACACCATATATTTT
TRBV9	.	.	TRBJ2-7	CASSVGQGTYEQYF	TGTGCCAGCAGCGTAGGCCAGGGGACCTACGAGCAGTACTTC
TRBV6-5	.	.	TRBJ2-1	CASSYYGTYEQFF	TGTGCCAGCAGTTATTACGGGACATATGAGCAGTTCTTC
TRBV10-1	few	TRBD2	TRBJ2-1	CASGVDSGSKGNEQFF	TGCGCCAGCGGGGTCGATAGCGGGAGTAAAGGTAATGAGCAGTTCTTC
TRBV7-9	.	.	TRBJ1-5	CASSLALDMPQHF	TGTGCCAGCAGCTTAGCCCTTGACATGCCCCAGCATTTT
TRBV4-1	.	.	TRBJ2-1	CASSQGWSHLYNEQFF	TGCGCCAGCAGCCAAGGTTGGAGCCACCTCTACAATGAGCAGTTCTTC
TRBV5-4	.	TRBD2	TRBJ2-7	CASSGGTSGPFEQYF	TGTGCCAGCAGCGGGGGGACTAGCGGCCCTTTCGAGCAGTACTTC
TRBV28	few	.	TRBJ2-1	CASSLSLREQFF	TGTGCCAGCAGCCTTAGCTTGAGGGAGCAGTTCTTC
TRBV7-2	few	TRBD1	TRBJ1-5	CASSAGTVNQPQHF	TGTGCCAGCAGCGCCGGGACAGTCAATCAGCCCCAGCATTTT
TRBV11-3	.	TRBD2	TRBJ2-1	CASSLRTSEHNEQFF	TGTGCCAGCAGCTTAAGGACTAGCGAACACAATGAGCAGTTCTTC
TRBV6-1	few	.	TRBJ1-1	CASSRVNTEAFF	TGTGCCAGCAGTCGAGTGAACACTGAAGCTTTCTTT
TRBV28	.	.	TRBJ1-4	CASSFLQSVEKLFF	TGTGCCAGCAGTTTCCTCCAGTCCGTTGAAAAACTGTTTTTT
TRBV19	.	TRBD2	TRBJ2-1	CASTERDGVEQFF	TGTGCCAGTACGGAGCGGGATGGGGTTGAGCAGTTCTTC
TRBV28	.	TRBD2	TRBJ2-5	CASSLSAGSETQYF	TGTGCCAGCAGTTTGTCAGCGGGATCTGAGACCCAGTACTTC
TRBV15	.	.	TRBJ1-5	CATSRDQGQANQPQHF	TGTGCCACCAGCAGAGATCAGGGGCAGGCCAATCAGCCCCAGCATTTT
TRBV7-2	few	.	TRBJ1-4	CASSSSGTKATNEKLFF	TGTGCCAGCAGCTCCTCCGGGACAAAGGCAACTAATGAAAAACTGTTTTTT
TRBV28	.	TRBD1	TRBJ1-2	CASSPMGDRGRNGYTF	TGTGCCAGCAGTCCCATGGGGGACAGGGGTAGGAATGGCTACACCTTC
TRBV4-2	.	.	TRBJ1-2	CASSQDSYGYTF	TGTGCCAGCAGCCAAGATTCGTATGGCTACACCTTC
TRBV14	few	.	TRBJ1-1	CASSQTGTNTEAFF	TGTGCCAGCAGCCAAACAGGGACGAACACTGAAGCTTTCTTT
TRBV7-3	few	.	TRBJ2-1	CASSFLSTGPILYNEQFF	TGTGCCAGCAGCTTCTTGAGTACAGGACCCATTCTCTACAATGAGCAGTTCTTC
TRBV7-2	.	TRBD1	TRBJ2-1	CASSLAPGQGPNEQFF	TGTGCCAGCAGCTTAGCTCCGGGACAGGGCCCCAATGAGCAGTTCTTC
TRBV19	.	TRBD1	TRBJ2-7	CASRKDRGNEQYF	TGTGCCAGCCGAAAAGACAGGGGCAACGAGCAGTACTTC
TRBV7-8	.	.	TRBJ1-5	CASQRRGGQPQHF	TGTGCCAGCCAACGGAGGGGAGGTCAGCCCCAGCATTTT
TRBV9	few	TRBD2	TRBJ2-1	CASSVGNSGSYNEQFF	TGTGCCAGCAGCGTAGGCAATAGCGGGAGCTACAATGAGCAGTTCTTC
TRBV18	.	TRBD1	TRBJ1-1	CASLLSGGRNTEAFF	TGTGCCAGCTTATTGTCAGGGGGGCGGAACACTGAAGCTTTCTTT
TRBV19	few	.	TRBJ1-5	CASSIRLDRGPQHF	TGTGCCAGTAGTATAAGACTGGACCGGGGGCCCCAGCATTTT
TRBV6-5	.	.	TRBJ2-3	CASSYLGKDTQYF	TGTGCCAGCAGTTACCTAGGAAAAGATACGCAGTATTTT
TRBV5-4	few	TRBD2	TRBJ2-1	CASRTVAGGPNEQFF	TGTGCCAGCAGAACAGTGGCGGGAGGGCCCAATGAGCAGTTCTTC
TRBV7-2	few	TRBD1	TRBJ2-1	CASSLFTGTGTNEQFF	TGTGCCAGCAGCTTATTTACGGGGACAGGGACCAATGAGCAGTTCTTC
TRBV7-9	few	TRBD2	TRBJ2-7	CASSPRLADSVYEQYF	TGTGCCAGCAGCCCCCGACTAGCGGACTCCGTCTACGAGCAGTACTTC
TRBV14	.	TRBD2	TRBJ2-5	CASSQKLGAGGDPQETQYF	TGTGCCAGCAGCCAGAAACTTGGAGCGGGAGGCGATCCTCAAGAGACCCAGTACTTC
TRBV28	.	.	TRBJ2-7	CASSRSMRETYF	TGTGCCAGCAGTCGGTCTATGAGGGAGACATACTTC
TRBV7-8	few	TRBD2	TRBJ2-7	CASSPQLAGPLEQYF	TGTGCCAGCAGCCCACAACTAGCGGGACCTCTGGAGCAGTACTTC
TRBV21-1	few	.	TRBJ2-7	CASSTGDRAYEQYF	TGTGCCAGCAGCACGGGGGACAGGGCGTACGAGCAGTACTTC
TRBV29-1	few	.	TRBJ1-2	CSVVPRLTNYGYTF	TGCAGCGTGGTACCGAGGCTCACTAACTATGGCTACACCTTC
TRBV27	.	TRBD2	TRBJ2-5	CASSLRRREGPGTQYF	TGTGCCAGCAGTTTACGACGGCGGGAGGGCCCTGGGACCCAGTACTTC
TRBV29-1	few	.	TRBJ2-3	CSSLGPDTQYF	TGCAGCTCCCTGGGGCCAGATACGCAGTATTTT
TRBV28	few	.	TRBJ2-7	CASSFAVYEQYF	TGTGCCAGCAGTTTTGCGGTCTACGAGCAGTACTTC
TRBV5-1	few	TRBD1	TRBJ1-2	CASSYLQGTANYGYTF	TGCGCCAGCAGCTACCTACAGGGGACAGCTAACTATGGCTACACCTTC
TRBV4-3	few	TRBD1	TRBJ1-2	CASSPGQGWAYGYTF	TGCGCCAGCAGCCCGGGACAGGGCTGGGCCTATGGCTACACCTTC
TRBV4-3	.	.	TRBJ2-1	CASSQLAAGLNEQFF	TGCGCCAGCAGCCAACTTGCCGCGGGACTCAATGAGCAGTTCTTC
TRBV21-1	few	.	TRBJ2-6	CASSKRDSIRSGANVLTF	TGTGCCAGCAGCAAACGGGACTCTATTCGCTCTGGGGCCAACGTCCTGACTTTC
TRBV5-1	few	.	TRBJ2-7	CASSLVLSYEQYF	TGCGCCAGCAGCTTGGTCCTGAGCTACGAGCAGTACTTC
TRBV18	few	TRBD2	TRBJ2-7	CASSRVREGYEQYF	TGTGCCAGCTCACGAGTGCGGGAGGGCTACGAGCAGTACTTC
TRBV4-3	.	TRBD2	TRBJ2-7	CASSQGLAGSSYEQYF	TGCGCCAGCAGCCAAGGACTAGCGGGATCCTCCTACGAGCAGTACTTC
TRBV30	.	.	TRBJ2-5	CAWSVNFQETQYF	TGTGCCTGGAGTGTAAACTTCCAAGAGACCCAGTACTTC
TRBV18	.	.	TRBJ1-4	CASSPLQALNEKLFF	TGTGCCAGCTCACCCTTACAGGCACTTAATGAAAAACTGTTTTTT
TRBV28	few	TRBD2	TRBJ2-7	CASNSQLQGGYEQYF	TGTGCCAGCAACTCTCAATTGCAGGGAGGGTACGAGCAGTACTTC
TRBV27	.	.	TRBJ2-1	CASSGGRSYNEQFF	TGTGCCAGCAGTGGAGGGCGCTCCTACAATGAGCAGTTCTTC